The 29 T cell receptor beta chains presented below share a single source sample, sequenced in a study of cytomegalovirus exposure and HLA in healthy donors. PCR amplification relied on 60 Vbeta primers (plus 13 Jbeta primers). The repertoire was sequenced with immunoSEQ multiplex PCR; TCRdb's copy has only in-frame clones and lacks some. The profile shows 150,000 or so clones, around 83% of them singletons. Input material: PBMCs. Receptors were obtained from a man in his fifties in good health and CMV-seropositive.

Only one count was recorded for this clone. The V call is TRBV5-1, the J call TRBJ2-7, with D maybe TRBD2 (5 bases). CDR3 size: 12 residues. V gave up 2 bases and J gave up 6 bases, with 9 bases separating them. Germline V gives CDR1 SGHRS, CDR2 YFSETQ. The chain's CDR3 is CASSFSSGEQYF. The CDR3 bases are TGCGCCAGCAGCTTTAGCAGCGGCGAGCAGTACTTC.

The chain joins TRBV27 to TRBJ2-1, with 8 bases lining up with TRBD1. CDR1 and CDR2 from the germline V gene are MNHEY and SMNVEV (reference sequence). Trimming at V came to 5 bases and at J to 8 bases, leaving 11 bases not matched to a gene. The CDR3 is 15 amino acids. CDR3 DNA sequence: TGTGCCAGCAGTCCACCGGGACAGGAGATCCATGAGCAGTTCTTC. It is translated as CASSPPGQEIHEQFF.

Here the CDR3 DNA reads TGTGCCAGCAGCTCAACAGGCAATGAGCAGTTCTTC. This encodes CASSSTGNEQFF. This rearrangement joins TRBV5-4 to TRBJ2-1; tentative D call: TRBD1 (5 bases). The CDR3 has 12 amino acids. Germline CDR1 reads SGHNT; CDR2 reads YYREEE (reference sequence). The germline V and J ends were trimmed by 3 bases and 6 bases, with 7 bases remaining between them.

The rearrangement links TRBV27 to TRBJ1-2; D remains ambiguous. The germline V gene has CDR1 MNHEY and CDR2 SMNVEV (reference sequence). The CDR3 has 13 residues. V lost 4 bases and J lost 2, with 8 bases in between. In DNA, the CDR3 is TGTGCCAGCAGTTCCCCGGGAAACTATGGCTACACCTTC. Its translation: CASSSPGNYGYTF.

V gene TRBV25-1 combines with J gene TRBJ2-5; a weak D match, TRBD1 (5 bases). CDR3 length equals 14 residues. V was shortened by 4 bases and J by 5 bases, with 14 bases between the two germline ends. Germline CDR1 reads MGHDK; CDR2 reads SYGVNS. Written as DNA, the CDR3 is TGTGCCAGCAGTGGCGGACATCTCACGGAGACCCAGTACTTC. Its translation is CASSGGHLTETQYF. Full variable domain (outside the CDR3, taken from reference TRBV25-1 and TRBJ2-5): EADIYQTPRYLVIGTGKKITLECSQTMGHDKMYWYQQDPGMELHLIHYSYGVNSTEKGDLSSESTVSRIRTEHFPLTLESARPSHTSQYLCASSGGHLTETQYFGPGTRLLVL.

This clone was found a few times. This chain joins TRBV11-2 and TRBJ2-5; TRBD2 matches at 10 bases. CDR1 and CDR2 (germline): SGHAT, FQNNGV. Trimming at V came to 2 bases and at J to 4 bases, leaving 4 bases not matched to a gene. This CDR3 is 15 amino acids long. DNA of the CDR3: TGTGCCAGCAGCTTATCTAGCGGGGGAAGAGAGACCCAGTACTTC. Translating it yields CASSLSSGGRETQYF.

The chain couples TRBV2 to TRBJ2-5; 7 bases line up with TRBD1. Germline values: CDR1 SNHLY, CDR2 FYNNEI. The CDR3 runs 13 residues. Trimming took 4 bases from V and 7 from J; bases not matched to a gene: 6. The CDR3 reads CASSAASGGTQYF. The DNA of the CDR3 is TGTGCCAGCAGTGCAGCATCAGGGGGGACCCAGTACTTC.

The rearrangement links TRBV7-9 to TRBJ1-4; 8 nucleotides agree with TRBD1. The CDR3 covers 13 residues. Germline V lookup: CDR1 SEHNR, CDR2 FQNEAQ (reference sequence). Germline trimming cut 5 bases from V and 7 bases from J; bases unmatched to any gene: 3. CDR3: CASSPGQGEKLFF. The CDR3 DNA is TGTGCCAGCAGCCCCGGACAGGGTGAAAAACTGTTTTTT.

V and J are TRBV5-4 and TRBJ1-1; the D gene is possibly TRBD1 (6 bases). CDR1 and CDR2 (germline): SGHNT, YYREEE (reference sequence). Trimming took off 4 bases at V and 0 bases at J, with 13 bases between the two ends. The CDR3 is made up of 15 amino acids. The CDR3 is CASSEGHHMNTEAFF. CDR3 coding DNA: TGTGCCAGCAGCGAGGGACACCACATGAACACTGAAGCTTTCTTT.

The chain links TRBV6-1 to TRBJ2-3; TRBD2 matches 10 bases. Germline lookup yields CDR1 MNHNS and CDR2 SASEGT. The CDR3 extends over 17 amino acids. Trimming took 0 bases from V and 3 from J; bases not matched to a gene: 6. CDR3 sequence: CASSEAQAGGLTDTQYF. The CDR3 nucleotides read TGTGCCAGCAGTGAAGCCCAAGCGGGGGGGCTGACAGATACGCAGTATTTT.

This chain connects TRBV5-5 to TRBJ2-2, with D maybe TRBD2 (6 bases). This CDR3 is 13 amino acids long. Trimming shortened V by 4 bases and J by 6 bases, and 10 bases separated the two germline ends. Germline-derived CDR1 and CDR2 are SGHKS and YYEKEE (reference sequence). As DNA, the CDR3 is TGTGCCAGCAGCCCGAGGGAGGCCGGGGAGCTGTTTTTT. It yields the protein CASSPREAGELFF.

V usage is TRBV5-4 and J usage is TRBJ2-1; TRBD2 is a possible D gene (6 bases). With 0 bases removed from V and 3 bases from J, the gap between germline ends came to 10 bases. Germline V gives CDR1 SGHNT, CDR2 YYREEE (reference sequence). The CDR3 sequence is 15 residues long. The chain's CDR3 is CASSLGLGIYNEQFF. Here the CDR3 DNA reads TGTGCCAGCAGCTTGGGACTAGGGATCTACAATGAGCAGTTCTTC.

The chain employs TRBV2 and TRBJ2-3; D possibly corresponds to TRBD1 (5 bases). V was clipped by 0 bases and J by 4 bases, with 11 bases between them. The CDR3 spans 15 residues. Germline-derived CDR1 and CDR2 are SNHLY and FYNNEI. Here the CDR3 reads CASSEALQGSDTQYF. In nucleotides, the CDR3 is TGTGCCAGCAGTGAAGCGCTCCAGGGCTCAGATACGCAGTATTTT. Looking up the rest from reference TRBV2 and TRBJ2-3 gives the full variable domain: EPEVTQTPSHQVTQMGQEVILRCVPISNHLYFYWYRQILGQKVEFLVSFYNNEISEKSEIFDDQFSVERPDGSNFTLKIRSTKLEDSAMYFCASSEALQGSDTQYFGPGTRLTVL.

J is TRBJ1-3 and V is TRBV10-3, with D hard to call. The ends were cut back, 6 bases at V and 4 bases at J, with 13 bases in the middle. This CDR3 has 14 amino acids. Germline V gene data show CDR1 as ENHRY and CDR2 as SYGVKD. This CDR3 reads CAIRALAGGNTIYF. DNA of the CDR3: TGTGCCATCAGGGCTCTCGCTGGCGGAAACACCATATATTTT.

This clone was found once. The V call is TRBV29-1, the J call TRBJ1-2, with a weak D call TRBD1 (6 bases). The germline V gene encodes CDR1 SQVTM and CDR2 ANQGSEA. The V end was cut by 0 bases, the J end by 4 bases, with 15 bases between. The CDR3 is 15 amino acids. CDR3 sequence: CSVEDRRGGPYGYTF. CDR3 sequence (DNA): TGCAGCGTTGAAGATCGGCGCGGGGGGCCCTATGGCTACACCTTC. Together with reference TRBV29-1 and TRBJ1-2, the CDR3 gives the full variable domain: SAVISQKPSRDICQRGTSLTIQCQVDSQVTMMFWYRQQPGQSLTLIATANQGSEATYESGFVIDKFPISRPNLTFSTLTVSNMSPEDSSIYLCSVEDRRGGPYGYTFGSGTRLTVV.

The chain combines TRBV10-3 with TRBJ1-2, with a tentative D call TRBD1 (5 bases). V lost 3 bases, J lost 3 bases, and 11 bases lay in between. This CDR3 is built from 14 residues. CDR1 and CDR2 from the germline V gene are ENHRY and SYGVKD. For the CDR3, the DNA is TGTGCCATCAGTGATAAGGGGCAGGACTATGGCTACACCTTC. It yields the protein CAISDKGQDYGYTF.

The chain couples TRBV4-1 to TRBJ1-2; a weak D match, TRBD1 (5 bases). The germline CDR1 and CDR2 sequences are MGHRA and YSYEKL. Trimming removed 4 bases from V and 1 base from J, with 13 bases in between. The CDR3 loop spans 15 amino acids. The CDR3 bases are TGCGCCAGCAGCCGCTCGACAGTTGATAACTATGGCTACACCTTC. Its protein product is CASSRSTVDNYGYTF.

V is TRBV29-1 and J is TRBJ2-5, with D possibly TRBD1 on 5 matching bases. Between the trimmed V and J ends, which lost 6 bases and 0 bases, there was a span of 17 bases. Germline V gives CDR1 SQVTM, CDR2 ANQGSEA. This CDR3 has 15 amino acids. This chain's CDR3 is CSVGSRYRYQETQYF. DNA for the CDR3: TGCAGCGTGGGGTCCCGTTACAGGTACCAAGAGACCCAGTACTTC.

The rearrangement links TRBV27 to TRBJ1-6, with D hard to call. Trimming shortened V by 2 bases and J by 6 bases, and 8 bases separated the two germline ends. CDR1 is MNHEY, CDR2 SMNVEV, per germline (reference sequence). CDR3 length: 14 residues. CDR3 nucleotides: TGTGCCAGCAGTTTAGTCCTGAGTAATTCACCCCTCCACTTT. Protein product: CASSLVLSNSPLHF.

The chain couples TRBV5-1 to TRBJ2-7; 9 positions match TRBD1. Germline V lookup: CDR1 SGHRS, CDR2 YFSETQ. With V trimmed by 1 base and J by 2 bases, 7 bases remained unmatched. The CDR3 totals 16 residues. DNA for the CDR3: TGCGCCAGCAGCTTGCCACAGGGGGCCCCCGCCTACGAGCAGTACTTC. Amino acid sequence: CASSLPQGAPAYEQYF.

J is TRBJ2-7 and V is TRBV2; a weak D match, TRBD2 (6 bases). V dropped 3 bases and J dropped 0 bases, with 12 bases sitting between them. Germline CDR1 SNHLY, CDR2 FYNNEI. This CDR3 region has 15 residues. In nucleotides, the CDR3 is TGTGCCAGCAGTGAGGGTCCCGGGGGCTCCTACGAGCAGTACTTC. Protein product: CASSEGPGGSYEQYF.

This clone was recorded only once. The J gene is TRBJ2-1, the V gene TRBV7-3; no definite D call. Germline lookup yields CDR1 SGHTA and CDR2 FQGTGA. The CDR3 is 13 residues long. The V and J ends lost 5 bases and 11 bases respectively, with 16 bases between them. CDR3 loop: CASSPERTNKQFF. CDR3 sequence (DNA): TGTGCCAGCAGCCCTGAACGCACAAATAAGCAGTTCTTC.

The V gene is TRBV18, the J gene TRBJ1-2, with TRBD1 identical over 9 bases. The CDR3 totals 17 residues. Germline CDR1 KGHSH, CDR2 LQKENI. J gave up 4 bases and V 3 bases, and 12 bases lay outside the gene matches. Here the CDR3 DNA reads TGTGCCAGCTCACCGAGCCGGGACAGGGATCCCTTCTATGGCTACACCTTC. Protein sequence: CASSPSRDRDPFYGYTF.

The genes are TRBV11-2 and TRBJ2-5, with D perhaps matching TRBD1 (5 bases). The CDR3 has 17 residues. Trimming removed 1 base at V and 5 bases at J, with 20 bases between. Germline-derived CDR1 and CDR2 are SGHAT and FQNNGV. CDR3 sequence reads: CASSLVTGGAQVETQYF. The DNA of the CDR3 is TGTGCCAGCAGCTTAGTAACAGGTGGGGCACAAGTGGAGACCCAGTACTTC.

This chain joins TRBV27 and TRBJ1-2; D uncertain. Germline V gives CDR1 MNHEY, CDR2 SMNVEV (reference sequence). The CDR3 sequence is 14 residues long. With 0 bases removed from V and 0 bases from J, the gap between germline ends came to 5 bases. This CDR3 is CASSLSVPNYGYTF. DNA of the CDR3: TGTGCCAGCAGTTTATCCGTTCCTAACTATGGCTACACCTTC.

The rearrangement uses TRBV19 and TRBJ1-6; 8 nucleotides match TRBD1. The CDR3 contains 14 residues. V was pared by 5 bases and J by 7 bases, with 4 bases of the junction left unmatched. Germline V CDR1 and CDR2: LNHDA, SQIVND (reference sequence). CDR3 residues: CASSRQGANSPLHF. For the CDR3, the DNA is TGTGCCAGTAGTCGGCAGGGGGCCAATTCACCCCTCCACTTT. Filled out from reference TRBV19 and TRBJ1-6, the complete variable domain reads DGGITQSPKYLFRKEGQNVTLSCEQNLNHDAMYWYRQDPGQGLRLIYYSQIVNDFQKGDIAEGYSVSREKKESFPLTVTSAQKNPTAFYLCASSRQGANSPLHFGNGTRLTVT.

V gene TRBV5-6 combines with J gene TRBJ1-2; 10 bases align to TRBD1. This CDR3 has 15 residues. Germline trimming cut 4 bases from V and 3 bases from J; bases unmatched to any gene: 6. CDR1 and CDR2 from the germline V gene are SGHDT and YYEEEE. This CDR3 is CASSPGTGVHYGYTF. The DNA of the CDR3 is TGTGCCAGCAGCCCAGGGACAGGGGTTCACTATGGCTACACCTTC.

This clone was picked up a small number of times. The chain joins TRBV6-1 to TRBJ2-3; D is ambiguous. CDR3 length equals 15 residues. CDR1 is MNHNS and CDR2 is SASEGT in the germline V gene. V was cut by 4 bases and J by 2 bases, with 13 bases left in between. CDR3 in amino acids: CASSGGPTTTDTQYF. The CDR3 bases are TGTGCCAGCAGTGGCGGCCCTACCACCACAGATACGCAGTATTTT.

Concerning this clone: A read error may account for a junction end that differs from germline. The sample has other DNA sequences that encode this CDR3 too. The chain uses TRBV6-6 and TRBJ1-1, with a weak D call TRBD1 (5 bases). This CDR3 has 15 amino acids. Germline loops: CDR1 MNHNY, CDR2 SVGAGI (reference sequence). The CDR3 DNA reads TGTGCCAGCAGCAACAACCTCAGGGTGGGGACTGAGGCTTTCTTT. This codes for CASSNNLRVGTEAFF.